This T cell receptor beta chain was recovered during a study of T cell responses to AZD1222 COVID-19 vaccine. Study at large: Second-dose groups at about 4 or about 12 weeks were pooled.

The CDR3 loop spans 14 amino acids. V was cut by 4 bases and J by 4 bases, with 15 bases left in between. Germline assignment: CDR1 SGDLS and CDR2 YYNGEE. The method was immunoSEQ multiplex PCR; TCRdb's version includes in-frame clones alone and lacks a portion of them. The sample has 130,000 or so clones, 93% seen once. This clone was detected once. The sequenced sample was peripheral blood, obtained on day 0 of AZD1222 vaccination. The TCR originated in an adult in good health. This chain connects TRBV9 to TRBJ2-7; the D gene is possibly TRBD2 (6 bases). The CDR3 spells CASSWSGDSYEQYF. CDR3 in DNA: TGTGCCAGCAGCTGGTCGGGGGATTCTTACGAGCAGTACTTC.